The 11 T cell receptor beta chains in this list originate from one sample, sequenced in a study of cytomegalovirus exposure and HLA in healthy donors. 13 Jbeta primers and 60 Vbeta primers were used for the PCR. Clones were read by immunoSEQ multiplex PCR, and TCRdb kept only the in-frame ones, dropping some. The sample holds 120,000 or so clones, roughly 70% seen once. Sequenced sample: PBMCs. Receptor source: a woman in her forties in good health and CMV-seropositive.

This clone was recorded a few times. This chain uses TRBV5-1 with TRBJ2-7; 9 nucleotides agree with TRBD1. Germline values: CDR1 SGHRS, CDR2 YFSETQ. V gave up 3 bases and J gave up 3 bases; unmatched junction bases: 10. The CDR3 consists of 16 residues. CDR3 in DNA: TGCGCCAGCAGCTCGCCGGGACAGGGTACGGACTACGAGCAGTACTTC. Encoded protein: CASSSPGQGTDYEQYF.

The chain couples TRBV9 to TRBJ2-7; tentatively, D is TRBD1 (6 bases). CDR1 and CDR2 (germline): SGDLS, YYNGEE. V lost 4 bases, J lost 3 bases, and 23 bases lay in between. The CDR3 covers 17 residues. The chain's CDR3 is CASSPPRDILGVYEQYF. The CDR3 DNA sequence: TGTGCCAGCAGCCCTCCCCGGGACATCCTTGGGGTCTACGAGCAGTACTTC.

The V gene is TRBV29-1, the J gene TRBJ2-2; 7 nucleotides align to TRBD2. CDR3 length equals 15 residues. CDR1 is SQVTM, CDR2 ANQGSEA, per germline. The ends lost 4 bases at V and 3 bases at J; junction bases unmatched: 8. CDR3 coding DNA: TGCAGCGTTGGTTTGGGCGGGGGACACACCGGGGAGCTGTTTTTT. This gives the protein CSVGLGGGHTGELFF.

J is TRBJ2-7 and V is TRBV19; weak D call: TRBD1 (5 bases). This CDR3 contains 13 residues. V lost 3 bases to trimming and J lost 4 bases, with 10 bases between them. From germline, CDR1 is LNHDA and CDR2 SQIVND (reference sequence). DNA for the CDR3: TGTGCCAGTAGTATCCCGCCAGGGTACGAGCAGTACTTC. Amino acid sequence: CASSIPPGYEQYF.

The CDR3 spells CASGRDSNNEQFF. As DNA, the CDR3 is TGTGCCAGCGGCCGGGACAGTAACAATGAGCAGTTCTTC. V usage is TRBV5-4 and J usage is TRBJ2-1; 7 positions agree with TRBD1. Trimming removed 7 bases from V and 5 bases from J; junction bases left unmatched: 6. The CDR3 is 13 amino acids. The germline CDR1 and CDR2 sequences are SGHNT and YYREEE (reference sequence).

The genes are TRBV30 and TRBJ1-3, with D perhaps matching TRBD1 (5 bases). This CDR3 is built from 15 residues. V lost 3 bases, J lost 0 bases, and 12 bases lay in between. The germline CDR1 and CDR2 sequences are GTSNPN and SVGIG (reference sequence). DNA of the CDR3: TGTGCCTGGAGAGGGACTCCCAGCTCTGGAAACACCATATATTTT. Protein sequence: CAWRGTPSSGNTIYF.

This rearrangement joins TRBV7-2 to TRBJ2-3; D might be TRBD2 (7 bases). Per the germline V gene, CDR1 is SGHTA and CDR2 is FQGNSA. This CDR3 comprises 17 residues. Trimming took off 3 bases at V and 0 bases at J, with 16 bases between the two ends. The CDR3 coding sequence is TGTGCCAGCAGCTTTCGTGGGGGGGCACTAAGCACAGATACGCAGTATTTT. The encoded protein is CASSFRGGALSTDTQYF.

This clone was counted a few times. The CDR3: CASRRTGANTEAFF. The DNA for the CDR3 is TGTGCCAGCAGGAGGACGGGAGCCAACACTGAAGCTTTCTTT. The chain uses TRBV2 and TRBJ1-1; D is ambiguous. Germline assignment: CDR1 SNHLY and CDR2 FYNNEI. Trimming stripped 6 bases from V and 2 bases from J, with 13 bases between. The CDR3 has 14 residues.

The V and J genes are TRBV7-8 and TRBJ1-1, with 11 bases fitting TRBD1. From germline, CDR1 is SGHVS and CDR2 FQNEAQ. The CDR3 extends over 15 amino acids. The V and J ends lost 5 bases and 8 bases, in that order; junction bases with no gene match: 10. The CDR3 loop is CASSLTGTGGFEAFF. The CDR3 bases are TGTGCCAGCAGCCTGACCGGGACAGGGGGTTTCGAAGCTTTCTTT. The full variable domain, in which reference TRBV7-8 and TRBJ1-1 provide the parts outside the CDR3, is GAGVSQSPRYKVAKRGQDVALRCDPISGHVSLFWYQQALGQGPEFLTYFQNEAQLDKSGLPSDRFFAERPEGSVSTLKIQRTQQEDSAVYLCASSLTGTGGFEAFFGQGTRLTVV.

V gene TRBV28 combines with J gene TRBJ2-1; D is undetermined. From germline, CDR1 is MDHEN and CDR2 SYDVKM. The CDR3 has 14 residues. Trimming pared 0 bases from V and 5 bases from J, leaving 8 bases between. The CDR3, as DNA: TGTGCCAGCAGTTTATGGCAGGTCAACAATGAGCAGTTCTTC. It is translated as CASSLWQVNNEQFF. Together with reference TRBV28 and TRBJ2-1, the CDR3 gives the full variable domain: DVKVTQSSRYLVKRTGEKVFLECVQDMDHENMFWYRQDPGLGLRLIYFSYDVKMKEKGDIPEGYSVSREKKERFSLILESASTNQTSMYLCASSLWQVNNEQFFGPGTRLTVL.

This chain joins TRBV19 and TRBJ1-4; TRBD1 is a possible D gene (5 bases). The CDR3 loop spans 13 amino acids. V was cut by 4 bases and J by 7 bases, with 10 bases left in between. In germline, CDR1 is LNHDA, CDR2 SQIVND (reference sequence). The CDR3 spells CASSNRQSEKLFF. As DNA, the CDR3 is TGTGCCAGTAGTAATCGACAGAGTGAAAAACTGTTTTTT.